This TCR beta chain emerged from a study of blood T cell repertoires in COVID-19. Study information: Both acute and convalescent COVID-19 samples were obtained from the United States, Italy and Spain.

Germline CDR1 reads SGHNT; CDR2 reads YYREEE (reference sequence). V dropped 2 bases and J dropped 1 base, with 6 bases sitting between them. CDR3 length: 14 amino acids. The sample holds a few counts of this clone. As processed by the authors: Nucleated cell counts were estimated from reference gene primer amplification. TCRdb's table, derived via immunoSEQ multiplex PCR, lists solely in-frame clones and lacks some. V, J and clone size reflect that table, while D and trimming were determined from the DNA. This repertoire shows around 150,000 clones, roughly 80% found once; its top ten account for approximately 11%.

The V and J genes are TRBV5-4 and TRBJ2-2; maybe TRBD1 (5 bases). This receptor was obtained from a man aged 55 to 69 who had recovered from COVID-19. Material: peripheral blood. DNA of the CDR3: TGTGCCAGCAGCTTCGACAGGAACACCGGGGAGCTGTTTTTT. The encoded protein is CASSFDRNTGELFF.